This T cell receptor beta chain was profiled in a study of neurological immune-mediated disorders (dated by TCRdb to between 2018 and 2021). With regard to the full study: Peripheral blood TCR-beta repertoires from patients with HTLV-I-associated myelopathy (HAM/TSP), patients with multiple sclerosis, and healthy controls were compared in the study using UMI-based sequencing. Longitudinal samples, technical triplicates and paired sorted CD4+ and CD8+ T-cell subsets, alongside PBMC samples, were included among the roughly 96 TCR-beta libraries. To precisely calculate how much the frequency of each individual clone varied, libraries were sequenced in technical triplicate. The cohort was made up of some 70 subjects, consisting of around 14 HAM/TSP patients, some 35 multiple sclerosis patients and some 20 healthy controls. Overall results and qualifications from the work: TCR clonal expansion was highest in HAM/TSP patients and lowest in MS patients, with MS patients falling below even healthy controls. No identical CDR3 amino acid sequences were shared among expanded clones across subjects, suggesting private TCR-beta repertoires in all groups.

In its sample, this clonotype was seen many times. The clone's antigen remains unknown. No base quality information exists; no much larger clone differs at one position. The time point label, as the study defines it: technical triplicate 3. Unsorted PBMC libraries were generated from 2 million PBMCs stored in RNAlater at -80 °C until RNA extraction. Peripheral blood underwent Ficoll-Hypaque density gradient centrifugation to isolate PBMCs, which were then cryopreserved in liquid nitrogen. cDNA was synthesized by template-switch 5'RACE using a primer with a 10-nucleotide random unique molecular identifier that tagged each TCR transcript. Each sequencing run produced over 160 million TCR-beta sequences covering 15-18 subjects. Total RNA was extracted with the RNeasy kit. The KAPA Real-time Library Amplification kit was used to amplify TCR-beta VDJ regions with primers for the TCR constant region and the 5'RACE anchor. A first PCR added sample indexes and Illumina adaptors, and a second PCR then raised library yield. After purification with Ampure beads, the TCR product of roughly 650 bp was size-selected on a 2% E-gel SizeSelection system. Before pooling, library quality was checked on a Bioanalyzer, concentration was measured with Qubit, and libraries were quantified with the Kapa Library Quantification kit. An Illumina HiSeq 2500 was used to sequence the libraries paired-end at 2 x 150 bp. To increase sequence diversity, roughly 24-32% phiX was spiked into each library pool. On the study's bioinformatics: The UMI-based MiGEC pipeline processed quality-filtered reads and removed over 85% of raw TCR sequences during error correction. IMGT germline references were used for alignment of VDJ genes, and clonotypes were defined by a unique CDR3 amino acid sequence together with V-J genes. Clonal expansion, Shannon diversity and CDR3 relatedness were evaluated with VDJtools (CalcPairwiseDistances, ClusterSamples), while phylogenetic trees were built in CLCbio workbench. Clones with at least 8 unique UMIs were defined as expanded, with this threshold being based on coefficient-of-variation modelling across technical triplicates. TCRdb handled the public reads itself, with Q25 trimming in fastp and clone calling in MiXCR, and kept productive beta chains. Rows matching on CDR3 protein sequence are summarized as one entry with the most common DNA and genes. The V and J calls and clone size come from TCRdb's table, not from the authors' own analysis. The sample table lists about 44,000 distinct CDR3 sequences, roughly 21% of them with a count of one. The ten largest make up less than 5% of the sample.

The CDR3 covers 15 residues, taking in both the cysteine and the phenylalanine. Only the CDR3 region is kept as DNA, spanning 45 bases read in frame from base 1. According to the germline V gene, CDR1 reads SGHRS and CDR2 reads YFSETQ. V has 0 bases trimmed and J has 4 bases trimmed; junction bases matching no gene number 2. The chain couples TRBV5-1 to TRBJ2-3, with TRBD1 identical over 10 junction bases. This TCR was recovered from a man between 60 and 75 years old with HTLV-1-associated myelopathy (HAM/TSP). The specimen sequenced was PBMCs. The CDR3 here reads CASSLGQGASDTQYF. The DNA reads as follows: TGCGCCAGCAGCTTGGGACAGGGGGCCTCAGATACGCAGTATTTT.